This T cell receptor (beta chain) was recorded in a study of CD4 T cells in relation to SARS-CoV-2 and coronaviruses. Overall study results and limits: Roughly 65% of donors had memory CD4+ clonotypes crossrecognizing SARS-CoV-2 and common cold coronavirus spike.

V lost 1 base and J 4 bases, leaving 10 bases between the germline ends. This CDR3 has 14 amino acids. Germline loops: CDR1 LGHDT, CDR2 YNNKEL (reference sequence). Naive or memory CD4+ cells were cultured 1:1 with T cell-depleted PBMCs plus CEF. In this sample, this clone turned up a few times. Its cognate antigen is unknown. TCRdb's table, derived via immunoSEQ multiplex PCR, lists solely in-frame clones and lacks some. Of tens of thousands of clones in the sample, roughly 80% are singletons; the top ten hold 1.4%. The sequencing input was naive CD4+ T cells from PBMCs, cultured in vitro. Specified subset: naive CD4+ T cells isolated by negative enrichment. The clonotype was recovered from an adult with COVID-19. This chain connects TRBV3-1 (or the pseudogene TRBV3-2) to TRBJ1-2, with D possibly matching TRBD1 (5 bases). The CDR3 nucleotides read TGTGCCAGCAGCCAAGGTGCAGGGAGCTATGGCTACACCTTC. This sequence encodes CASSQGAGSYGYTF.